This TCR beta chain was sequenced for a study of graft-versus-host responses after intestinal transplantation (dated by TCRdb to about 2021). For the study in its entirety: Recipients received multivisceral, liver-intestinal, or isolated intestinal transplants. Every recipient was given anti-thymocyte globulin induction, then maintenance tacrolimus and steroids for 2 to 3 years. After intestinal transplantation, graft-versus-host and host-versus-graft alloreactive T cell clones were followed in the graft, circulation and bone marrow using bulk TCR-beta CDR3 sequencing. Alloreactive clones were identified by sequencing pre-transplant mixed lymphocyte reaction products and comparing them with unstimulated pre-transplant donor and recipient T cells. The cohort enrolled 24 intestinal transplant recipients, one of whom was a retransplant, and a few patients without pretransplant specimens were excluded. A peak of at least 4% donor T cells among recipient peripheral blood mononuclear cells was the definition used for donor T cell macrochimerism. Samples from a few later patients were sequenced in-house on an Illumina MiSeq with MiXCR processing rather than by the commercial service.

The time point label here, explained by the study, means: cells obtained before transplantation from donor or recipient. CD3+CD4+ and CD3+CD8+ populations were FACS-sorted from unstimulated pre-transplant donor and recipient cells taken from spleen or lymph nodes. Concerning this clone itself: Its antigen is unknown. Base qualities are not recorded, but no much larger clone differs from it by a single base.

Paper-wide results and their limitations: GvH clones were detected in recipient bone marrow, and some of these GvH clones were observed earlier in ileal mucosa or blood, consistent with an intestinal mucosal origin. Peak levels of circulating GvH clones were associated with declines in HvG clones early after transplant. The relatively low number and heterogeneity of intestinal transplant patients limited the conclusions. In the allografts of patients with donor T cell macrochimerism, GvH to HvG T cell clonal ratios were high.

Library preparation was by the immunoSEQ multiplex PCR assay. In most patients, genomic DNA was isolated using the Qiagen DNeasy Blood and Tissue Kit and sent frozen to Adaptive Biotechnologies for TCR sequencing. For most patients, genomic DNA was subjected to high-throughput TCR-beta CDR3 sequencing by Adaptive Biotechnologies. The authors' analysis ran thus. Adaptive's ImmunoSEQ software was the source of the TCR sequencing data for 15 to 20 patients, while a few other patients were processed with MiXCR and VDJtools. To correct CD4 versus CD8 sorting errors, sequences present in both subsets at a frequency ratio below 5:1 were removed. CDR3 nucleotide sequences shared by donor and recipient were removed because the origin of these sequences could not be assigned. To count as alloreactive, a clone needed at least 2-fold expansion over unstimulated cells and a minimum CFSE-low frequency of 0.002% (template counts) or 0.001% (read counts). Mappable clones were those detected in sequenced pre-transplant spleen, lymph node, or MLR CFSE-low populations of the donor or recipient. Cumulative frequency of alloreactive clones was calculated as a percentage of all sequences weighted by copy number. The immuneACCESS repertoire file appears here via TCRdb, limited to in-frame rearrangements. These files lack a portion of the clones; in checked studies, under half of the deficit traces to unresolved V genes, and the cause of the others is not known. V and J calls and clone size are those listed in that table; D and trimming were worked out from the DNA. This sample has about 96,000 clones in its table, and roughly nine tenths of those were observed once. The biggest ten clones account for around 0.18% of the sample.

Including cysteine and phenylalanine, the CDR3 has 18 amino acids. The only DNA kept is the CDR3, 54 bases in frame from the first base. The chain links TRBV21-1 with TRBJ1-1; the table calls TRBD1, which could not be checked here. TRBV21-1 is a pseudogene locus. This material consisted of unstimulated CD4+ T cells sorted from spleen or lymph node cells, taken before intestinal transplant. The origin of this receptor is a human donor who received an intestinal transplant. The CDR3 region has the sequence CASSKPNGTGGSNTEAFF. The bases read TGTGCCAGCAGCAAGCCGAACGGGACAGGGGGAAGCAACACTGAAGCTTTCTTT.